This T cell receptor beta chain was sequenced in a study of T cell responses to AZD1222 COVID-19 vaccine. Repertoires were generated with immunoSEQ multiplex PCR, while TCRdb's copy carries only in-frame clones and drops some. The sample carries about 69,000 clones, less than 85% recorded once. CDR1 is LGHNA and CDR2 is YNFKEQ in the germline V gene. The V and J ends lost 1 base and 4 bases, in that order; junction bases with no gene match: 10. The CDR3 spans 16 residues. This receptor was obtained from an adult who received the AZD1222 COVID-19 vaccine. Sequenced material: peripheral blood, taken 28 days after the second AZD1222 dose. The chain joins TRBV4-2 to TRBJ2-7; 7 bases line up with TRBD1. The CDR3 nucleotides are TGTGCCAGCAGCCAAGGCCAATCGGGACAGTGGTACGAGCAGTACTTC. The encoded protein is CASSQGQSGQWYEQYF.